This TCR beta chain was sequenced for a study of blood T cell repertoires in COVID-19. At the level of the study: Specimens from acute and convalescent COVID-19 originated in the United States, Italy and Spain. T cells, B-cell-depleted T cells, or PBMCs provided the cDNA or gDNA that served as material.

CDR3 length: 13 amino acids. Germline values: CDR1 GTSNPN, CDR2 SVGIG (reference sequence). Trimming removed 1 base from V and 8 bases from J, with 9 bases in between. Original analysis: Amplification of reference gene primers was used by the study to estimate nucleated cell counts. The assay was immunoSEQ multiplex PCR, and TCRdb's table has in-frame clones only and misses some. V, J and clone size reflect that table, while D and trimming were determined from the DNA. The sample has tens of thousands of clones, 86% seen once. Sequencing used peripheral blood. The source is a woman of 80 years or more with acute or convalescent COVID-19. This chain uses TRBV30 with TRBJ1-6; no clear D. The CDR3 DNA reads TGTGCCTGGAGTGGAAACGAGGATTCACCCCTCCACTTT. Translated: CAWSGNEDSPLHF.